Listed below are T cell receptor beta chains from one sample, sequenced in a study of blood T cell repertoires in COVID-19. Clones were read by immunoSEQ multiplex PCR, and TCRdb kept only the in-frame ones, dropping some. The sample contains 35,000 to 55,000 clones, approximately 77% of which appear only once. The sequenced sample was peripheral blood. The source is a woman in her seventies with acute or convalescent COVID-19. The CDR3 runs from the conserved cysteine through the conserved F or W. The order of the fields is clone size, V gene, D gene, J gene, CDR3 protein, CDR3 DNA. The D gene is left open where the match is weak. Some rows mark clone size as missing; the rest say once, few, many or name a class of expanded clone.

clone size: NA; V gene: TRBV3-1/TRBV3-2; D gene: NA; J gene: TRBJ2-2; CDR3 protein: CASSPTVFNTGELFF; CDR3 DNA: TGTGCCAGCAGCCCGACAGTCTTTAACACCGGGGAGCTGTTTTTT
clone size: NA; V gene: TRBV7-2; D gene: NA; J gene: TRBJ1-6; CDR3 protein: CASSLVGGSLRSPLHF; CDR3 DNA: TGTGCCAGCAGCTTAGTCGGCGGGAGTCTTCGTTCACCCCTCCACTTT
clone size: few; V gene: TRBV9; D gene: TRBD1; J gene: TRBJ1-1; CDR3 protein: CASSVKGASTEAFF; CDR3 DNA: TGTGCCAGCAGCGTCAAGGGGGCGAGCACTGAAGCTTTCTTT
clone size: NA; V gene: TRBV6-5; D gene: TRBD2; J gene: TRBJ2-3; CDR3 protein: CASSYRSGTTDTQYF; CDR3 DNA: TGTGCCAGCAGTTACCGGAGCGGGACCACAGATACGCAGTATTTT
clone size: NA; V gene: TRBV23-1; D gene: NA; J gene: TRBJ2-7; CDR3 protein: CASSHQGGRLSYEQYF; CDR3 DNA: TGCGCCAGCAGTCACCAGGGCGGCCGTCTTTCCTACGAGCAGTACTTC
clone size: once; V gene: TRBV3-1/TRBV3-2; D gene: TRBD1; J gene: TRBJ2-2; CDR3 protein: CASTGTGAKITGELFF; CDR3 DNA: TGTGCCAGTACCGGGACAGGGGCTAAGATCACCGGGGAGCTGTTTTTT
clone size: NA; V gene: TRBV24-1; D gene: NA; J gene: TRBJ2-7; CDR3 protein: CATSPAFGEQYF; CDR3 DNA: TGTGCCACCAGCCCCGCTTTCGGGGAGCAGTACTTC
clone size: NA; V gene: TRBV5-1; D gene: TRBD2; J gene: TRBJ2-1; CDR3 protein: CASSFGLAGEEQFF; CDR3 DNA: TGCGCCAGCAGCTTCGGACTAGCGGGGGAGGAGCAGTTCTTC
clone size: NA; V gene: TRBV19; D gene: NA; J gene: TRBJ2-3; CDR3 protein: CASTPRGSSTDTQYF; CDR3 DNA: TGTGCCAGTACCCCTCGAGGGTCGAGCACAGATACGCAGTATTTT
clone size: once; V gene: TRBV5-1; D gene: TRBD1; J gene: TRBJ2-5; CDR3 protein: CASSFGTAQETQYF; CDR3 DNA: TGCGCCAGCAGTTTTGGGACAGCACAAGAGACCCAGTACTTC
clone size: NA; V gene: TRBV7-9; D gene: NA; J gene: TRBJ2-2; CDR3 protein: CASTPMGGTGELFF; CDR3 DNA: TGTGCCAGCACCCCCATGGGGGGCACCGGGGAGCTGTTTTTT
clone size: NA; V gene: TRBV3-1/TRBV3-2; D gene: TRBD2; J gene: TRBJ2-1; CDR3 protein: CASRTSGTMVNEQFF; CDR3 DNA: TGTGCCAGCAGAACGAGCGGGACCATGGTTAATGAGCAGTTCTTC
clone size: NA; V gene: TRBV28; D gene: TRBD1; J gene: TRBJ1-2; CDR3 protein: CASRSTPGQGAYGYTF; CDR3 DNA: TGTGCCAGCAGGTCTACTCCGGGACAGGGAGCCTATGGCTACACCTTC
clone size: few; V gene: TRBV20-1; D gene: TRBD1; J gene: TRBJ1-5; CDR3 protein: CSASQTGNQPQHF; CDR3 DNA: TGCAGTGCTAGTCAGACAGGGAATCAGCCCCAGCATTTT
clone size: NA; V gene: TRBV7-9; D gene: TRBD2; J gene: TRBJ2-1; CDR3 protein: CASSLGTSSGSRRQFF; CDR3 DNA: TGTGCCAGCAGCTTAGGTACGTCTAGCGGGAGTCGGCGGCAGTTCTTC
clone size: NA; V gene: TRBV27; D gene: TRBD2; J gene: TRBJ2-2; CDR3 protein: CASLRSGLAGANTGELFF; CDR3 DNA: TGTGCCAGCCTGCGGTCGGGACTAGCGGGTGCGAACACCGGGGAGCTGTTTTTT
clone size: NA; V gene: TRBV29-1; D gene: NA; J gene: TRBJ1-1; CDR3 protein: CSVVSGSNTEAFF; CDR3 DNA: TGCAGCGTTGTATCGGGTTCGAACACTGAAGCTTTCTTT
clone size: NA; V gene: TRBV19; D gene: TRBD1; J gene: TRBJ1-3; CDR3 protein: CASSIGGQSSGNTIYF; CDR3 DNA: TGTGCCAGTAGTATAGGGGGACAGAGCTCTGGAAACACCATATATTTT
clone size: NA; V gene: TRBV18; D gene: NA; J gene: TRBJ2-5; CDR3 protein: CASSPTISGNRETQYF; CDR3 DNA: TGTGCCAGCTCACCAACGATCTCAGGGAATCGGGAGACCCAGTACTTC
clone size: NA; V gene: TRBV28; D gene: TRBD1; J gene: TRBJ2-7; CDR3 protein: CASSSPGQVSRGTIEQYF; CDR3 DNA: TGTGCCAGCAGCTCTCCGGGACAGGTCTCCCGGGGAACGATCGAGCAGTACTTC
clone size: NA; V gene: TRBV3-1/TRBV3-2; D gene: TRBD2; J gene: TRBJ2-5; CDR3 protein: CASSLRTSGGETQYF; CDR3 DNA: TGTGCCAGCAGCCTGCGGACTAGCGGAGGGGAGACCCAGTACTTC
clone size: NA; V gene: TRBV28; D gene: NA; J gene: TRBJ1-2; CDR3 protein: CASSSTGIPNYGYTF; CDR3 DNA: TGTGCCAGCAGTTCCACAGGGATTCCTAACTATGGCTACACCTTC
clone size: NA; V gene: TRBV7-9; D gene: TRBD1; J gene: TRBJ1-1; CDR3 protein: CASSKPGQGGVTEAFF; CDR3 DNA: TGTGCCAGCAGCAAACCGGGACAGGGGGGCGTCACTGAAGCTTTCTTT
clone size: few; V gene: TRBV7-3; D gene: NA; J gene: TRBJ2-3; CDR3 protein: CASSLTGSHTDTQYF; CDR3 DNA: TGTGCCAGCAGCTTAACAGGGAGCCACACAGATACGCAGTATTTT
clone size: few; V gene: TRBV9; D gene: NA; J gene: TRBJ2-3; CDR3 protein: CASSVDSSLSGTDTQYF; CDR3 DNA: TGTGCCAGCAGCGTAGATAGCTCTCTGTCAGGCACAGATACGCAGTATTTT
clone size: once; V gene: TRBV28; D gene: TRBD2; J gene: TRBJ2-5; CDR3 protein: CASSLAGQALRETQYF; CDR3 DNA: TGTGCCAGCAGTCTAGCGGGCCAGGCCCTCAGAGAGACCCAGTACTTC
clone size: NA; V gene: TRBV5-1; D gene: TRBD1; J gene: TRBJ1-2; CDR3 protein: CASRDTGAYGYTF; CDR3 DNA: TGCGCCAGCAGAGACACAGGGGCCTATGGCTACACCTTC
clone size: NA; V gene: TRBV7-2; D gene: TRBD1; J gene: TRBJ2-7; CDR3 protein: CASSGAGGYEQYF; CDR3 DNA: TGTGCCAGCAGCGGGGCAGGGGGCTACGAGCAGTACTTC
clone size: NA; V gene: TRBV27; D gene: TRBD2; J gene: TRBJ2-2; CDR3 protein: CASSLTSGRAGELFF; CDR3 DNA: TGTGCCAGCAGCTTAACTAGCGGGAGGGCCGGGGAGCTGTTTTTT
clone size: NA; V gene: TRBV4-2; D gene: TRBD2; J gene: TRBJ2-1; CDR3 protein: CASSQALAGYNEQFF; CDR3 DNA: TGTGCCAGCAGCCAAGCACTAGCGGGATACAATGAGCAGTTCTTC
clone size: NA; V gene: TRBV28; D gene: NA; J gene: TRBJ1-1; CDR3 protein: CASSSSGSGTEAFF; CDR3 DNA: TGTGCCAGCAGTTCATCAGGGTCGGGCACTGAAGCTTTCTTT
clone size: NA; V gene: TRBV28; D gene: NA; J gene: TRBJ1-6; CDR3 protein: CASLETPVLLHF; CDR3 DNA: TGTGCCAGCTTGGAGACCCCAGTGCTCCTCCACTTT
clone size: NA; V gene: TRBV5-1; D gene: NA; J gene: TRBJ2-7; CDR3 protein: CASSLTGSSYEQYF; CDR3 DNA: TGCGCCAGCAGCTTAACGGGGAGCTCCTACGAGCAGTACTTC
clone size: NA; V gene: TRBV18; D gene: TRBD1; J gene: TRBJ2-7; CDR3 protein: CASSLDRGDEQYF; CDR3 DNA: TGTGCCAGCTCACTCGACAGGGGCGACGAGCAGTACTTC
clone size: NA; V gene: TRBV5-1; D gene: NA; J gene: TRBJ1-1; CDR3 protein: CASSHYTGPGDTEAFF; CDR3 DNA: TGCGCCAGCAGCCATTATACAGGGCCGGGCGACACTGAAGCTTTCTTT
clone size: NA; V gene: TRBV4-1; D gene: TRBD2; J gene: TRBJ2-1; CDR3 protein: CASSQLTSGGGDEQFF; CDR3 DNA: TGCGCCAGCAGCCAACTAACTAGCGGGGGCGGGGATGAGCAGTTCTTC
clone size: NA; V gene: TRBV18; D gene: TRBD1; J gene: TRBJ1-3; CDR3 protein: CASSPYRGQVSNTIYF; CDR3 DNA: TGTGCCAGCTCACCGTACCGGGGACAGGTATCAAACACCATATATTTT
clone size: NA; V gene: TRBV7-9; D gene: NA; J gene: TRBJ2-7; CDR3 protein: CASSQGQNRDEQYF; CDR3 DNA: TGTGCCAGCAGCCAAGGACAAAACAGGGACGAGCAGTACTTC
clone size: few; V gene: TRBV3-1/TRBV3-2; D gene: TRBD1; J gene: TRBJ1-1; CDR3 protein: CASSHRTGTLGAFF; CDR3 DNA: TGTGCCAGCAGCCACCGGACAGGAACGCTTGGAGCTTTCTTT
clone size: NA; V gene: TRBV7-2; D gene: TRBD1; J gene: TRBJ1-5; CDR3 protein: CASSWGQGAGQPQHF; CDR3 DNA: TGTGCCAGCAGCTGGGGACAGGGGGCTGGCCAGCCCCAGCATTTT
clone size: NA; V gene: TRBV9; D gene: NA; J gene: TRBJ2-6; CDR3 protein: CASSADLRTGAGANVLTF; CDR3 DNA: TGTGCCAGCAGCGCGGACCTTCGGACGGGGGCTGGGGCCAACGTCCTGACTTTC
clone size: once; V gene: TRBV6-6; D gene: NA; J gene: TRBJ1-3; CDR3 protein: CASSSQTGTSGNTIYF; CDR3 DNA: TGTGCCAGCAGTTCTCAGACAGGTACCTCTGGAAACACCATATATTTT
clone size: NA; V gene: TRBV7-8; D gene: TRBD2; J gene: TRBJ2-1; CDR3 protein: CASRSSVGGGLSSYNEQFF; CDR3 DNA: TGTGCCAGCAGGTCTAGCGTCGGGGGAGGGCTCAGCTCCTACAATGAGCAGTTCTTC
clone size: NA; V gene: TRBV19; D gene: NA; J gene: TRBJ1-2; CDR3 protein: CASSMVGATGLENYGYTF; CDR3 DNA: TGTGCCAGTAGTATGGTGGGGGCGACAGGACTCGAAAACTATGGCTACACCTTC
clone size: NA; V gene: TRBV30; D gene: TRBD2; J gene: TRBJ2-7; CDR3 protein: CAWTSGRSYEQYF; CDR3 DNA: TGTGCCTGGACTAGCGGGCGCTCCTACGAGCAGTACTTC
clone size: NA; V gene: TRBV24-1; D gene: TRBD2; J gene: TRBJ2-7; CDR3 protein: CATSDRDSGSLPEQYF; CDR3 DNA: TGTGCCACCAGTGATCGCGATAGCGGGAGCCTCCCTGAGCAGTACTTC
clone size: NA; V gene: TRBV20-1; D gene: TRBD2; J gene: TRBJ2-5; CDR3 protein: CSASGTSGSGSGETQYF; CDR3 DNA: TGCAGTGCTAGTGGGACTAGCGGGAGTGGCTCGGGTGAGACCCAGTACTTC
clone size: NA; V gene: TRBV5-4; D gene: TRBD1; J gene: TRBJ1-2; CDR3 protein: CASSLGQGQGSGYTF; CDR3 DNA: TGTGCCAGCAGCTTGGGTCAGGGACAGGGGTCTGGCTACACCTTC